The 25 T cell receptor beta chains listed next were all sequenced from one sample in a study of control samples from healthy donors and cancer patients. Using immunoSEQ multiplex PCR, the repertoire was profiled, and TCRdb retains in-frame clones only, with some absent. The sample contains 110,000 or so clones, roughly four fifths of which appear only once. The sample taken for sequencing was blood. Receptor source: a woman in her 50s in good health.

This clone has only a few counts. The rearrangement joins TRBV7-9 to TRBJ2-7; 8 bases align to TRBD1. The CDR3 is 12 amino acids. V dropped 5 bases and J dropped 13; count of bases not matched to a gene: 10. The V gene's germline CDR1 is SEHNR and CDR2 FQNEAQ (reference sequence). The CDR3 nucleotides read TGTGCCAGCAGCGAACTTCAGGGGGCCGTCTACTTC. Translating it yields CASSELQGAVYF.

In its sample, this clone was seen once. This rearrangement joins TRBV29-1 to TRBJ2-7, with 12 bases fitting TRBD1. This CDR3 is built from 16 residues. With 5 bases clipped from V and 5 bases from J, the junction kept 13 bases outside the gene matches. Germline CDR1 SQVTM, CDR2 ANQGSEA. In DNA, the CDR3 is TGCAGCGTTCTTCCCGCGGCAGGGACAGGGGGCCACGAGCAGTACTTC. As protein: CSVLPAAGTGGHEQYF.

The chain uses TRBV6-5 and TRBJ2-7, with 9 bases identical to TRBD2. V was clipped by 10 bases and J by 3 bases; unmatched bases: 7. The CDR3 sequence is 13 residues long. The germline gives CDR1 MNHEY, CDR2 SVGAGI. For the CDR3, the DNA is TGTGCCACCTCGACTAGCGGCTACTACGAGCAGTACTTC. It codes for CATSTSGYYEQYF.

V usage is TRBV6-2 or TRBV6-3 and J usage is TRBJ1-2, with 9 bases matching TRBD1. Germline CDR1 MNHEY, CDR2 SVGEGT. The CDR3 runs 14 residues. Losses at the gene ends were 4 bases for V and 5 bases for J; bases not matched to a gene: 5. As DNA, the CDR3 is TGTGCCAGCAGTTCCGGACAGGGGCCTTATGGCTACACCTTC. It encodes CASSSGQGPYGYTF.

The chain employs TRBV27 and TRBJ2-3, with D hard to call. The CDR3 runs 15 residues. CDR1 is MNHEY, CDR2 SMNVEV, per germline (reference sequence). The ends were cut back, 3 bases at V and 5 bases at J, with 15 bases in the middle. CDR3 region: CASSFEQRGLDTQYF. CDR3 DNA: TGTGCCAGCAGTTTTGAGCAGAGAGGTCTAGATACGCAGTATTTT.

The V and J genes are TRBV6-5 and TRBJ1-6; weak D call: TRBD1 (5 bases). The V gene's germline CDR1 is MNHEY and CDR2 SVGAGI. V shed 7 bases and J shed 11 bases, with 15 bases lying between them. The CDR3 has 13 residues. The CDR3 protein is CASIAQGLAPLHF. In nucleotides, the CDR3 is TGTGCCAGCATCGCGCAGGGTCTTGCACCCCTCCACTTT.

This clone was observed a handful of times. CDR3 sequence reads: CASSYSIQVSTDTQYF. For the CDR3, the DNA is TGTGCCAGCAGTTACTCGATACAGGTCAGCACAGATACGCAGTATTTT. The genes are TRBV6-5 and TRBJ2-3; weak D call: TRBD1 (5 bases). Trimming stripped 0 bases from V and 0 bases from J, with 10 bases between. The CDR3 consists of 16 residues. Per the germline V gene, CDR1 is MNHEY and CDR2 is SVGAGI.

The chain has TRBV7-9 and TRBJ1-4, with D perhaps matching TRBD1 (6 bases). The CDR3 totals 15 residues. The germline V and J ends were trimmed by 5 bases and 5 bases, with 15 bases remaining between them. Germline V gives CDR1 SEHNR, CDR2 FQNEAQ (reference sequence). The CDR3 nucleotides are TGTGCCAGCAGCCCCCGCGGGGGGGCGAATGAAAAACTGTTTTTT. It is translated as CASSPRGGANEKLFF.

The chain employs TRBV24-1 and TRBJ2-3; D gene uncertain. V was shortened by 3 bases and J by 0 bases, with 6 bases between the two germline ends. The CDR3 length is 14 residues. CDR1 KGHDR and CDR2 SFDVKD come from the germline V gene. The CDR3 spells CATSDVGSTDTQYF. The DNA for the CDR3 is TGTGCCACCAGTGATGTCGGGAGCACAGATACGCAGTATTTT.

This chain joins TRBV19 and TRBJ2-1, with 14 bases that match TRBD2. Germline CDR1 and CDR2: LNHDA and SQIVND (reference sequence). This CDR3 contains 15 residues. Unmatched junction bases numbered 5, after V lost 6 bases and J lost 7 bases. The CDR3 loop is CASSRLAGGQNEQFF. Here the CDR3 DNA reads TGTGCCAGTAGCAGACTAGCGGGGGGGCAAAATGAGCAGTTCTTC.

The rearrangement joins TRBV30 to TRBJ2-1; no reliable D call. Germline-derived CDR1 and CDR2 are GTSNPN and SVGIG (reference sequence). This CDR3 region has 11 residues. V lost 2 bases and J 10 bases, leaving 9 bases between the germline ends. The CDR3 bases are TGTGCCTGGAGTCGTCAGCAAGAGCAGTTCTTC. Translating it yields CAWSRQQEQFF. The whole variable domain, filled in from reference TRBV30 and TRBJ2-1, reads SQTIHQWPATLVQPVGSPLSLECTVEGTSNPNLYWYRQAAGRGLQLLFYSVGIGQISSEVPQNLSASRPQDRQFILSSKKLLLSDSGFYLCAWSRQQEQFFGPGTRLTVL.

The gene calls are TRBV25-1 and TRBJ1-2, with D tentatively TRBD1 (6 bases). The CDR3 is made up of 13 amino acids. In germline, CDR1 is MGHDK, CDR2 SYGVNS. The V end was cut by 2 bases, the J end by 7 bases, with 11 bases between. Written as DNA, the CDR3 is TGTGCCAGCAGTGAAAGGGGGGGAGGTGGCTACACCTTC. It yields the protein CASSERGGGGYTF.

This chain links TRBV30 with TRBJ2-1, with 9 bases lining up with TRBD1. This CDR3 comprises 14 residues. Germline CDR1 GTSNPN, CDR2 SVGIG (reference sequence). Germline trimming cut 0 bases from V and 10 bases from J; bases unmatched to any gene: 7. The CDR3 coding sequence is TGTGCCTGGAGTGTACAGGACAGGGGTCGGGAGCAGTTCTTC. It yields the protein CAWSVQDRGREQFF. Using reference TRBV30 and TRBJ2-1 for the parts outside the CDR3, the full variable domain is SQTIHQWPATLVQPVGSPLSLECTVEGTSNPNLYWYRQAAGRGLQLLFYSVGIGQISSEVPQNLSASRPQDRQFILSSKKLLLSDSGFYLCAWSVQDRGREQFFGPGTRLTVL.

This clone was counted between two and nine times. The chain couples TRBV6-5 to TRBJ1-1, with TRBD1 matching over 8 bases. The junction had 6 bases not matched to a gene; V was cut back by 6 bases and J by 3 bases. The CDR3 spans 14 residues. Germline V CDR1 and CDR2: MNHEY, SVGAGI. The DNA for the CDR3 is TGTGCCAGCAGCAACAGGGGGGTGGACACTGAAGCTTTCTTT. Residues: CASSNRGVDTEAFF.

This chain joins TRBV4-2 and TRBJ1-3, with D maybe TRBD1 (5 bases). This CDR3 is built from 18 residues. Trimming shortened V by 0 bases and J by 1 base, and 16 bases separated the two germline ends. Germline CDR1 reads LGHNA; CDR2 reads YNFKEQ. CDR3 bases: TGTGCCAGCAGCCAAGATCTAGTGGGACTGCTTTCTGGAAACACCATATATTTT. Translation: CASSQDLVGLLSGNTIYF.

The V call is TRBV19, the J call TRBJ1-4; TRBD1 matches 8 bases. J lost 8 bases, V lost 5 bases, and 10 bases had no gene match. Germline V gene sequence: CDR1 LNHDA, CDR2 SQIVND (reference sequence). There are 15 residues in the CDR3. CDR3 loop: CASSSRTGRREKLFF. The CDR3, as DNA: TGTGCCAGTAGTTCCAGGACAGGGCGAAGGGAAAAACTGTTTTTT.

The V call is TRBV19, the J call TRBJ1-3; D gene ambiguous. CDR1 and CDR2 from the germline V gene are LNHDA and SQIVND (reference sequence). Trimming pared 3 bases from V and 0 bases from J, leaving 12 bases between. The CDR3 sequence is 16 residues long. In DNA, the CDR3 is TGTGCCAGTAGTATGAAGGCCCCGAGCTCTGGAAACACCATATATTTT. This gives the protein CASSMKAPSSGNTIYF.

This chain joins TRBV3-1 (or the pseudogene TRBV3-2) and TRBJ2-1; perhaps TRBD1 as D (6 bases). Germline V CDR1 and CDR2: LGHDT, YNNKEL (reference sequence). Trimming pared 0 bases from V and 6 bases from J, leaving 12 bases between. CDR3 length equals 15 residues. The CDR3, as DNA: TGTGCCAGCAGCCAAGATCGGCAGGGGTTCAATGAGCAGTTCTTC. It is translated as CASSQDRQGFNEQFF.

V is TRBV2 and J is TRBJ1-6; D is unclear. CDR1 is SNHLY and CDR2 is FYNNEI in the germline V gene. The CDR3 runs 15 residues. Trimming pared 0 bases from V and 2 bases from J, leaving 5 bases between. CDR3 residues: CASSEANPYNSPLHF. The DNA of the CDR3 is TGTGCCAGCAGTGAAGCGAACCCCTATAATTCACCCCTCCACTTT.

This clone was counted many times. V is TRBV6-5 and J is TRBJ2-5, with 10 bases fitting TRBD1. The junction had 7 bases not matched to a gene; V was cut back by 4 bases and J by 5 bases. Germline values: CDR1 MNHEY, CDR2 SVGAGI. The CDR3 is made up of 15 amino acids. CDR3 sequence (DNA): TGTGCCAGCAGTTCTGGGACAGGGGCAGGGGAGACCCAGTACTTC. This translates into CASSSGTGAGETQYF.

This chain uses TRBV6-2 or TRBV6-3 with TRBJ1-4; 7 bases line up with TRBD1. CDR1 is MNHEY and CDR2 is SVGEGT in the germline V gene. V lost 1 base and J lost 8; bases outside the gene matches: 7. This CDR3 spans 15 amino acids. The CDR3 sequence: CASSYLGQRSEKLFF. CDR3 bases: TGTGCCAGCAGTTACTTGGGACAGCGATCCGAAAAACTGTTTTTT.

CDR3 DNA sequence: TGTGCCAGTAGTGTAGGACAGGGGTATGGCTACACCTTC. Protein sequence: CASSVGQGYGYTF. The V call is TRBV19, the J call TRBJ1-2, with 9 bases lining up with TRBD1. Germline CDR1 and CDR2: LNHDA and SQIVND (reference sequence). J was trimmed by 5 bases and V by 5 bases; bases with no gene match: 3. CDR3 size: 13 residues.

This clone appeared once. The chain uses TRBV7-2 and TRBJ1-1, with TRBD1 identical over 9 bases. The CDR3 consists of 17 residues. Trimming at V came to 1 base and at J to 4 bases, leaving 10 bases not matched to a gene. Germline loops: CDR1 SGHTA, CDR2 FQGNSA. CDR3 residues: CASSLGTGTGKVTEAFF. CDR3 DNA: TGTGCCAGCAGCTTAGGGACCGGGACAGGGAAGGTCACTGAAGCTTTCTTT.

This clone showed up just once. For the CDR3, the DNA is TGTGCCAACTCCAGGGGAGACAATGAGCAGTTCTTC. It is translated as CANSRGDNEQFF. The chain carries TRBV6-5 and TRBJ2-1; D may be TRBD1 (6 bases). The CDR3 extends over 12 amino acids. CDR1 is MNHEY, CDR2 SVGAGI, per germline. The V gene lost 10 bases and the J gene lost 5 bases, with 12 bases spanning the gap.

This clone has a handful of counts. J is TRBJ2-3 and V is TRBV7-9; D possibly uses TRBD1 or TRBD2 (6 bases each). Germline V lookup: CDR1 SEHNR, CDR2 FQNEAQ (reference sequence). Trimming left V 3 bases short and J 6 bases short, with 13 bases between. The CDR3 runs 14 residues. The CDR3 DNA reads TGTGCCAGCAGCTTCGGCAGGGGAGGTGATACGCAGTATTTT. Amino acid sequence: CASSFGRGGDTQYF.